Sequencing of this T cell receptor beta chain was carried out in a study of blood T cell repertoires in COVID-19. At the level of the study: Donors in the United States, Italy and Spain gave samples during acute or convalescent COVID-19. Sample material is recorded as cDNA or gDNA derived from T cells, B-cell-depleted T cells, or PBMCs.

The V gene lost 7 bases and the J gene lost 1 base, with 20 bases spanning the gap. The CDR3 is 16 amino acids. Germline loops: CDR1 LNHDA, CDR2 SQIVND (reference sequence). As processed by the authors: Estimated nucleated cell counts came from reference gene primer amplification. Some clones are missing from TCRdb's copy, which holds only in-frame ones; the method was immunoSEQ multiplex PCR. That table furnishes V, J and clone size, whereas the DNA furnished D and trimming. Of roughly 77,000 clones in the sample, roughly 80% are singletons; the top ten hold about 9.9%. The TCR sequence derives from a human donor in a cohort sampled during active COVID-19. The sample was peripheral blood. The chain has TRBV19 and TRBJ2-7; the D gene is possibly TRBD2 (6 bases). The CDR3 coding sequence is TGTGCCAGTACCCCAGGTGAGGGACTCGGATCCTACGAGCAGTACTTC. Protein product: CASTPGEGLGSYEQYF.